A single sample gave rise to the 17 T cell receptor beta chains below, sequenced in a study of cytomegalovirus exposure and HLA in healthy donors. The data were produced by immunoSEQ multiplex PCR, yet TCRdb's version contains in-frame clones alone and is incomplete. The top ten clones hold roughly 3.3% of a sample with 65,000 to 95,000 clones, 85% to 95% of them seen once. The source material was PBMCs. The receptors originated from a man between 18 and 35 years old in good health and CMV-seronegative.

The V gene is TRBV9, the J gene TRBJ1-5, with 7 nucleotides matching TRBD1. This CDR3 has 13 amino acids. The ends lost 3 bases at V and 8 bases at J; junction bases unmatched: 5. Germline assignment: CDR1 SGDLS and CDR2 YYNGEE. In nucleotides, the CDR3 is TGTGCCAGCAGCGGGGAACAGGGGAAGCCCCAGCATTTT. Translated: CASSGEQGKPQHF.

V is TRBV7-2 and J is TRBJ2-1; 9 nucleotides agree with TRBD2. Trimming took 3 bases from V and 7 from J; bases not matched to a gene: 13. Germline lookup yields CDR1 SGHTA and CDR2 FQGNSA. The CDR3 has 17 amino acids. CDR3: CASSLLFAGGRRNEQFF. In DNA, the CDR3 is TGTGCCAGCAGCTTGCTTTTTGCGGGGGGGCGTAGGAATGAGCAGTTCTTC.

V is TRBV19 and J is TRBJ1-1, with D possibly being TRBD1 (5 bases). Germline CDR1 LNHDA, CDR2 SQIVND (reference sequence). V shed 2 bases and J shed 1 base, with 17 bases lying between them. The CDR3 totals 17 residues. CDR3 DNA sequence: TGTGCCAGTAGTATACGCTTGATTGGGACTAAGAACACTGAAGCTTTCTTT. Its protein product is CASSIRLIGTKNTEAFF.

Turning to this clone: A read error may account for a junction end that differs from germline. The rearrangement links TRBV27 to TRBJ2-4; TRBD1 matches at 11 bases. The CDR3 loop spans 19 amino acids. Per the germline V gene, CDR1 is MNHEY and CDR2 is SMNVEV (reference sequence). The CDR3 spells CASSLSGTGGGLAQNIQYF. In nucleotides, the CDR3 is TGTGCCAGCAGTTTATCCGGGACAGGGGGTGGTTTAGCCCAAAACATTCAGTACTTC.

The V gene is TRBV5-1, the J gene TRBJ2-1; 8 bases are a match to TRBD1. The trim removed 5 bases at V and 0 bases at J, leaving 4 bases unmatched. The length of the CDR3 is 15 residues. In germline, CDR1 is SGHRS, CDR2 YFSETQ. CDR3 loop: CASRAGTGSYNEQFF. CDR3 DNA: TGCGCCAGCAGGGCTGGGACAGGCTCCTACAATGAGCAGTTCTTC.

The table lists this clone with a count of one. The rearrangement joins TRBV5-8 to TRBJ1-2; 7 bases are shared with TRBD1. This CDR3 region has 14 residues. After removal of 0 bases from V and 6 bases from J, the junction contained 5 bases not matched to a gene. Germline V lookup: CDR1 SGHTS, CDR2 YDEGEE. CDR3 sequence (DNA): TGTGCCAGCAGCTTGGACGACAGGGTACATGGCTACACCTTC. Translated, it gives CASSLDDRVHGYTF.

The rearrangement links TRBV5-5 to TRBJ2-7; perhaps TRBD1 as D (6 bases). The CDR3 spans 17 residues. Trimming shortened V by 0 bases and J by 7 bases, and 23 bases separated the two germline ends. Germline assignment: CDR1 SGHKS and CDR2 YYEKEE (reference sequence). In DNA form, the CDR3 reads TGTGCCAGCAGCTTGGAACAGGGCTTGATTAATTGGGAGGAGCAGTACTTC. Amino acid sequence: CASSLEQGLINWEEQYF.

V and J are TRBV5-6 and TRBJ1-2; 7 bases are shared with TRBD1. Trimming took 2 bases from V and 3 from J; bases not matched to a gene: 4. Germline V gene data show CDR1 as SGHDT and CDR2 as YYEEEE. CDR3 length: 14 residues. As DNA, the CDR3 is TGTGCCAGCAGCTTCAACAGGGGCCACTATGGCTACACCTTC. As protein: CASSFNRGHYGYTF. Combining the CDR3 with reference TRBV5-6 and TRBJ1-2 gives the whole variable domain DAGVTQSPTHLIKTRGQQVTLRCSPKSGHDTVSWYQQALGQGPQFIFQYYEEEERQRGNFPDRFSGHQFPNYSSELNVNALLLGDSALYLCASSFNRGHYGYTFGSGTRLTVV.

The chain recombines TRBV29-1 with TRBJ1-1; 7 positions agree with TRBD1. The junction had 8 bases not matched to a gene; V was cut back by 2 bases and J by 5 bases. The CDR3 has 14 amino acids. Germline CDR1 SQVTM, CDR2 ANQGSEA. The CDR3 loop reads CSVENRGSYTEAFF. CDR3 DNA sequence: TGCAGCGTTGAAAACAGGGGATCTTATACTGAAGCTTTCTTT.

The rearrangement uses TRBV19 and TRBJ2-3; D not resolved. Germline-derived CDR1 and CDR2 are LNHDA and SQIVND (reference sequence). With 3 bases removed from V and 1 base from J, the gap between germline ends came to 2 bases. The CDR3 runs 12 residues. CDR3 bases: TGTGCCAGTAGTATCGGCACAGATACGCAGTATTTT. It encodes CASSIGTDTQYF. The full variable domain, completed using reference TRBV19 and TRBJ2-3, is DGGITQSPKYLFRKEGQNVTLSCEQNLNHDAMYWYRQDPGQGLRLIYYSQIVNDFQKGDIAEGYSVSREKKESFPLTVTSAQKNPTAFYLCASSIGTDTQYFGPGTRLTVL.

The CDR3 DNA follows: TGTGCCAGCAGTGGAGTTGAGACCCAGTACTTC. This encodes CASSGVETQYF. The gene calls are TRBV2 and TRBJ2-5; D is ambiguous. The germline V gene has CDR1 SNHLY and CDR2 FYNNEI. The CDR3 is 11 residues long. Trimming took 4 bases from V and 5 from J, leaving 5 bases between them.

For this clone: This CDR3 is also generated by other DNA sequences in the sample. The chain combines TRBV4-2 with TRBJ2-2; D is perhaps TRBD1 (6 bases). In germline, CDR1 is LGHNA, CDR2 YNFKEQ. This CDR3 region has 14 residues. Between the trimmed V and J ends, which lost 1 base and 5 bases, there was a span of 8 bases. CDR3 residues: CASSQVTGTGELFF. For the CDR3, the DNA is TGTGCCAGCAGCCAAGTAACAGGGACCGGGGAGCTGTTTTTT.

This chain uses TRBV30 with TRBJ1-2; 9 nucleotides align to TRBD1. This CDR3 contains 14 residues. CDR1 and CDR2 from the germline V gene are GTSNPN and SVGIG (reference sequence). The J segment lost 5 bases and the V segment lost 5 bases, leaving 9 bases of the junction unmatched. DNA of the CDR3: TGTGCCTGGGCTCAAGGGACAGGGAGTTATGGCTACACCTTC. Amino acid sequence: CAWAQGTGSYGYTF.

This sequence joins TRBV4-2 and TRBJ1-1; D is undetermined. The CDR3 runs 19 residues. V gave up 0 bases and J gave up 6 bases, with 26 bases separating them. Germline CDR1 LGHNA, CDR2 YNFKEQ. The CDR3 here is CASSQESAGSTRRASEAFF. CDR3 bases: TGTGCCAGCAGCCAAGAATCGGCGGGAAGCACTCGTCGGGCATCTGAAGCTTTCTTT.

The J gene is TRBJ1-2, the V gene TRBV29-1; tentatively, D is TRBD1 (6 bases). The CDR3 is 11 amino acids. The ends were cut back, 4 bases at V and 11 bases at J, with 14 bases in the middle. Germline CDR1 is SQVTM and CDR2 is ANQGSEA. The CDR3 loop is CSVVGGRGYTF. CDR3 in DNA: TGCAGCGTTGTTGGTGGCAGGGGATACACCTTC.

Notes on this clone: Mismatch with germline at one junction end may stem from a read error. This chain joins TRBV15 and TRBJ2-7; 9 positions agree with TRBD1. This CDR3 comprises 15 residues. The V gene's germline CDR1 is LNHNV and CDR2 YYDKDF (reference sequence). The CDR3 coding sequence is TGTGCCACCAGCGGAGACAGGGGGAACTCCTACGAGCAGTACTTC. This translates into CATSGDRGNSYEQYF.

The chain is built from TRBV7-6 and TRBJ1-4; D is unclear. V lost 1 base to trimming and J lost 10 bases, with 10 bases between them. CDR3 length: 13 residues. The V gene's germline CDR1 is SGHVS and CDR2 FNYEAQ. The CDR3 DNA is TGTGCCAGCAGCTTAGGGTCGAACGGAAAACTGTTTTTT. Protein: CASSLGSNGKLFF.